Listed here are 22 T cell receptor beta chains from one sample, sequenced in a study of T cell responses to AZD1222 COVID-19 vaccine. The assay was immunoSEQ multiplex PCR, and TCRdb's table has in-frame clones only and misses some. The sample contains about 140,000 clones, approximately 90% of which appear only once. The sample consisted of peripheral blood, taken on day 0 of AZD1222 vaccination. The receptors were sampled from an adult in good health.

The V and J genes are TRBV19 and TRBJ2-3; D uncertain. The CDR3 is made up of 12 amino acids. Germline CDR1 is LNHDA and CDR2 is SQIVND (reference sequence). The ends were cut back, 5 bases at V and 5 bases at J, with 8 bases in the middle. The DNA for the CDR3 is TGTGCCAGTAGTGCCCACATAGATACGCAGTATTTT. This encodes CASSAHIDTQYF.

J is TRBJ2-7 and V is TRBV7-8; no clear D. CDR3 length equals 14 residues. Per the germline V gene, CDR1 is SGHVS and CDR2 is FQNEAQ. The V gene lost 6 bases and the J gene lost 5 bases, with 17 bases spanning the gap. In nucleotides, the CDR3 is TGTGCCAGCAGGGACGGCGGTGCGGTGAACGAGCAGTACTTC. Protein sequence: CASRDGGAVNEQYF.

This clone was observed once. The chain uses TRBV19 and TRBJ1-3; D is uncertain. CDR1 and CDR2 from the germline V gene are LNHDA and SQIVND (reference sequence). V dropped 3 bases and J dropped 1 base, with 7 bases sitting between them. This CDR3 has 14 amino acids. The DNA of the CDR3 is TGTGCCAGTAGTATGACGTGGTCTGGAAACACCATATATTTT. This codes for CASSMTWSGNTIYF.

This chain uses TRBV7-3 with TRBJ2-2; perhaps TRBD1 as D (5 bases). The CDR3 is made up of 13 amino acids. Germline V gives CDR1 SGHTA, CDR2 FQGTGA. The ends were cut back, 3 bases at V and 4 bases at J, with 6 bases in the middle. CDR3 in amino acids: CASSFRGTGELFF. CDR3 nucleotides: TGTGCCAGCAGCTTTAGGGGCACCGGGGAGCTGTTTTTT.

The chain combines TRBV28 with TRBJ1-2; D ambiguous. The CDR3 covers 12 residues. Trimming took off 6 bases at V and 2 bases at J, with 7 bases between the two ends. The germline V gene has CDR1 MDHEN and CDR2 SYDVKM. The CDR3, as DNA: TGTGCCAGCAGACAGCAGAACTATGGCTACACCTTC. Encoded protein: CASRQQNYGYTF.

This sequence joins TRBV27 and TRBJ2-2; D possibly uses TRBD1 or TRBD2 (6 bases each). This CDR3 contains 17 residues. The germline V gene has CDR1 MNHEY and CDR2 SMNVEV (reference sequence). V was pared by 1 base and J by 1 base, with 13 bases between. The CDR3 protein is CASSLLGGRVNTGELFF. The CDR3 DNA reads as TGTGCCAGCAGTTTATTAGGGGGGCGGGTGAACACCGGGGAGCTGTTTTTT.

The chain recombines TRBV3-1 (or the pseudogene TRBV3-2) with TRBJ1-2, with 10 bases that match TRBD1. The V segment lost 4 bases and the J segment 9 bases; nucleotides outside the gene matches: 11. CDR3 length equals 15 residues. CDR1 and CDR2 (germline): LGHDT, YNNKEL (reference sequence). The CDR3 loop is CASSPGWTGGRRYTF. The CDR3 DNA reads TGTGCCAGCAGCCCAGGGTGGACAGGGGGGAGACGCTACACCTTC.

The rearrangement links TRBV4-2 to TRBJ1-2, with D maybe TRBD1 (5 bases). The CDR3 has 16 amino acids. Deletions cut 0 bases from V and 4 bases from J, with 15 bases between. CDR1 LGHNA and CDR2 YNFKEQ come from the germline V gene. The CDR3 spells CASSQEVGVGSYGYTF. The CDR3 DNA sequence: TGTGCCAGCAGCCAAGAAGTGGGGGTAGGGTCCTATGGCTACACCTTC.

CDR3 sequence (DNA): TGTGCCAGCGCTAAACTTGGTCCGGGGACCCAGCATTTT. Its protein product is CASAKLGPGTQHF. The rearrangement links TRBV6-5 to TRBJ1-5; no definite D call. The CDR3 consists of 13 residues. The germline V gene has CDR1 MNHEY and CDR2 SVGAGI. Between the trimmed V and J ends, which lost 8 bases and 11 bases, there was a span of 19 bases.

The CDR3 DNA is TGTGCCAGCAGCCGGACAGCAGATCAGCCCCAGCATTTT. This translates into CASSRTADQPQHF. This chain links TRBV3-1 (or the pseudogene TRBV3-2) with TRBJ1-5; D is perhaps TRBD1 (6 bases). The V gene lost 4 bases and the J gene lost 5 bases, with 9 bases spanning the gap. The CDR3 loop spans 13 amino acids. The germline V gene has CDR1 LGHDT and CDR2 YNNKEL (reference sequence).

The chain couples TRBV28 to TRBJ1-5; weak D call: TRBD1 (6 bases). Deletions cut 3 bases from V and 2 bases from J, with 11 bases between. The CDR3 is 15 residues long. From germline, CDR1 is MDHEN and CDR2 SYDVKM. CDR3 sequence (DNA): TGTGCCAGCAGTTTTTTCAGGGGCGGCAATCAGCCCCAGCATTTT. This translates into CASSFFRGGNQPQHF.

This chain links TRBV7-8 with TRBJ1-5; 7 positions match TRBD1. Trimming cost V 2 bases and J 6 bases; bases outside gene matches: 7. Germline CDR1 and CDR2: SGHVS and FQNEAQ. This CDR3 has 15 residues. CDR3: CASSLLRQGRQPQHF. CDR3 coding DNA: TGTGCCAGCAGCTTATTGCGACAGGGCCGTCAGCCCCAGCATTTT.

The chain couples TRBV11-3 to TRBJ2-1, with D hard to call. This CDR3 is 15 amino acids long. Germline CDR1 is SGHNT and CDR2 is YENEEA. V was trimmed by 5 bases and J by 0 bases, leaving 11 bases between them. The CDR3 bases are TGTGCCAGCAGCCTAGGTACCAGCTCCTACAATGAGCAGTTCTTC. Translation: CASSLGTSSYNEQFF. The entire variable domain, with the rest obtained from reference TRBV11-3 and TRBJ2-1, is as follows: EAGVVQSPRYKIIEKKQPVAFWCNPISGHNTLYWYLQNLGQGPELLIRYENEEAVDDSQLPKDRFSAERLKGVDSTLKIQPAELGDSAVYLCASSLGTSSYNEQFFGPGTRLTVL.

The J gene is TRBJ2-3, the V gene TRBV6-6; 9 positions match TRBD1. CDR1 MNHNY and CDR2 SVGAGI come from the germline V gene (reference sequence). The CDR3 runs 16 residues. V lost 0 bases and J lost 4; bases outside the gene matches: 5. Here the CDR3 DNA reads TGTGCCAGCAGTTACTCTCGGACAGGGGTTGCAGATACGCAGTATTTT. Translating gives CASSYSRTGVADTQYF.

This clone was found a few times. The J gene is TRBJ2-7, the V gene TRBV3-1 (or the pseudogene TRBV3-2); 11 bases agree with TRBD2. This CDR3 comprises 15 residues. Per germline, CDR1 LGHDT and CDR2 YNNKEL (reference sequence). Trimming took 2 bases from V and 9 from J; bases not matched to a gene: 9. CDR3 DNA sequence: TGTGCCAGCAGCCAATCTTCTAGCGGGAGGATCTGGCAGTACTTC. Protein: CASSQSSSGRIWQYF.

This clone showed up just a few times. CDR3 bases: TGTGCCAGCAGCTCAAGGACAGGACTGAACACTGAAGCTTTCTTT. Amino acid sequence: CASSSRTGLNTEAFF. The chain recombines TRBV9 with TRBJ1-1; 7 bases agree with TRBD1. V gave up 4 bases and J gave up 0 bases; unmatched junction bases: 6. Per germline, CDR1 SGDLS and CDR2 YYNGEE. The CDR3 has 15 residues.

This clone came up a few times. The gene calls are TRBV19 and TRBJ2-1, with 8 bases identical to TRBD2. The CDR3 runs 15 residues. The V segment lost 7 bases and the J segment 4 bases; nucleotides outside the gene matches: 9. Germline V gene lookup returns CDR1 LNHDA and CDR2 SQIVND (reference sequence). This CDR3 reads CASKRSGRGYNEQFF. The CDR3 coding sequence is TGTGCCAGTAAGAGGAGCGGGAGAGGATACAATGAGCAGTTCTTC.

Only a few counts were recorded for this clone. The V call is TRBV4-1, the J call TRBJ1-5; D gene unclear. Trimming left V 3 bases short and J 4 bases short, with 10 bases between. CDR3 length: 14 amino acids. Germline V gene lookup returns CDR1 MGHRA and CDR2 YSYEKL. The CDR3 loop is CASSQWVRNQPQHF. Written as DNA, the CDR3 is TGCGCCAGCAGCCAGTGGGTCCGAAATCAGCCCCAGCATTTT.

The chain combines TRBV5-4 with TRBJ2-3; D remains ambiguous. V lost 3 bases and J 4 bases, leaving 6 bases between the germline ends. This CDR3 spans 12 amino acids. CDR1 and CDR2 (germline): SGHNT, YYREEE (reference sequence). The CDR3 protein is CASSYKADTQYF. CDR3 sequence (DNA): TGTGCCAGCAGCTACAAGGCAGATACGCAGTATTTT.

V is TRBV9 and J is TRBJ1-2; D uncertain. Germline assignment: CDR1 SGDLS and CDR2 YYNGEE. There are 14 residues in the CDR3. Trimming stripped 0 bases from V and 4 bases from J, with 10 bases between. CDR3 region: CASSVADGSYGYTF. CDR3 DNA sequence: TGTGCCAGCAGCGTAGCGGACGGTTCCTATGGCTACACCTTC.

The chain carries TRBV7-9 and TRBJ1-1, with a tentative D call TRBD1 (5 bases). CDR3 length: 11 residues. The germline V and J ends were trimmed by 5 bases and 4 bases, with 5 bases remaining between them. Germline V gives CDR1 SEHNR, CDR2 FQNEAQ (reference sequence). The chain's CDR3 is CASSQGTEAFF. The CDR3 DNA sequence: TGTGCCAGCAGCCAGGGCACTGAAGCTTTCTTT.

This clone came up once. This chain connects TRBV5-4 to TRBJ2-3; the match to TRBD2 covers 8 bases. This CDR3 is built from 16 residues. Trimming removed 4 bases from V and 3 bases from J; junction bases left unmatched: 10. The V gene's germline CDR1 is SGHNT and CDR2 YYREEE (reference sequence). The chain's CDR3 is CASSALGGGRTDTQYF. In DNA form, the CDR3 reads TGTGCCAGCAGCGCCCTCGGGGGGGGGCGAACAGATACGCAGTATTTT.